This TCR beta chain was obtained from a study of blood T cell repertoires in COVID-19. The authors' processing: Reference gene primer amplification in the assay estimated nucleated cell counts. Sequencing was performed with immunoSEQ multiplex PCR; in TCRdb, only in-frame clones are kept and a portion is missing. That table is the source of V, J and clone size, and D and trimming were worked out from the DNA. The sample has 300,000 to 450,000 clones; 88% are singletons. The CDR3 totals 12 residues. CDR1 and CDR2 from the germline V gene are SGHTA and FQGTGA. With 5 bases removed from V and 1 base from J, the gap between germline ends came to 5 bases.

V and J are TRBV7-3 and TRBJ1-1, with D unresolved. The sequenced material came from PBMCs or T cells enriched from blood (not recorded which). The sequence came from a woman aged 18 to 35 who had recovered from COVID-19. The CDR3 protein is CASSTGNTEAFF. Here the CDR3 DNA reads TGTGCCAGCAGCACGGGGAACACTGAAGCTTTCTTT.